A selection of T cell receptor beta chains follows, all from one sample in a study of glioma-infiltrating T cells. MiXCR, run by TCRdb on the multiplex PCR reads, gives a single entry per CDR3 protein. The data hold about 200,000 distinct CDR3 sequences, with more than 25% observed a single time. The sequenced material came from glioma tissue, nonneoplastic brain tissue, or PBMCs (not recorded which). The receptors originated from a human donor with low-grade glioma or glioblastoma, undergoing nonglioma brain surgery, or in good health (not recorded which). The CDR3 runs from the conserved cysteine through the conserved F or W. Fields, in order: V gene, D gene, clone size, J gene, CDR3 DNA, CDR3 protein. D genes are given only for firm matches. Size values are once, few and many counts, or a class for expanded clones, and some rows have none.

v_gene: TRBV28; d_gene: .; abundance: many; j_gene: TRBJ1-1; CDR3nt: TGTGCCAGCAGTTTTCTTCCCGACACTGAAGCTTTCTTT; CDR3aa: CASSFLPDTEAFF
v_gene: TRBV7-2; d_gene: .; abundance: many; j_gene: TRBJ2-7; CDR3nt: TGTGCCAGCAGCTTAGGGGGTCTTGACGAGCAGTACTTC; CDR3aa: CASSLGGLDEQYF
v_gene: TRBV24-1; d_gene: TRBD1; abundance: .; j_gene: TRBJ1-5; CDR3nt: TGTGCCACCAGTGGCCCGGGACAGGGGTGGACCCAGCCCCAGCATTTT; CDR3aa: CATSGPGQGWTQPQHF
v_gene: TRBV27; d_gene: .; abundance: .; j_gene: TRBJ1-5; CDR3nt: TGTGCCAGCAGTCATACGGGCCATCAGCCCCATCATTTT; CDR3aa: CASSHTGHQPHHF
v_gene: TRBV30; d_gene: .; abundance: once; j_gene: TRBJ2-7; CDR3nt: TGTGCCTGGACCCGGACAGACCCCTCCTACGAGCAGTACTTC; CDR3aa: CAWTRTDPSYEQYF
v_gene: TRBV10-3; d_gene: .; abundance: many; j_gene: TRBJ1-1; CDR3nt: TGTGCCATCAGTGAAATCGGCACTGAAGCTTTCTTT; CDR3aa: CAISEIGTEAFF
v_gene: TRBV28; d_gene: .; abundance: once; j_gene: TRBJ2-1; CDR3nt: TGTGCCAGCAGCAATGTAGGGGGAGGGGGGCAGTCCTTC; CDR3aa: CASSNVGGGGQSF
v_gene: TRBV10-3; d_gene: TRBD1; abundance: many; j_gene: TRBJ2-4; CDR3nt: TGTGCCATCAGTGAGGACAGGGACAAAAACATTCAGTACTTC; CDR3aa: CAISEDRDKNIQYF
v_gene: TRBV20-1; d_gene: TRBD1; abundance: many; j_gene: TRBJ2-5; CDR3nt: TGCAGTGCTACCCCCGGGACAGCACAAGAGACCCAGTACTTC; CDR3aa: CSATPGTAQETQYF
v_gene: TRBV7-2; d_gene: TRBD2; abundance: many; j_gene: TRBJ2-1; CDR3nt: TGTGCCAGCAGCTTAGGGGAGGGGATGCTCTTC; CDR3aa: CASSLGEGMLF
v_gene: TRBV14; d_gene: .; abundance: many; j_gene: TRBJ2-7; CDR3nt: TGTGCCAGCAGCGGATACCAGGGGACCGAGGGCTACGAGCAGTACTTC; CDR3aa: CASSGYQGTEGYEQYF
v_gene: TRBV27; d_gene: .; abundance: .; j_gene: TRBJ2-1; CDR3nt: TGTGCCAGCAATTTAGACCCAGCAGGGTACAATGAGCAGTTCTTC; CDR3aa: CASNLDPAGYNEQFF
v_gene: TRBV29-1; d_gene: .; abundance: .; j_gene: TRBJ2-7; CDR3nt: TGCAGCGTTGAAGAGGGGGGCAGGTGGGCCTACGAGCAGTACTTC; CDR3aa: CSVEEGGRWAYEQYF
v_gene: TRBV27; d_gene: TRBD1; abundance: many; j_gene: TRBJ1-4; CDR3nt: TGTGCCAGCAGTTTCCAGGGGGACGAAAAACTGTTTTTT; CDR3aa: CASSFQGDEKLFF
v_gene: TRBV6-4; d_gene: .; abundance: many; j_gene: TRBJ2-3; CDR3nt: TGTGCCAGCAGTCCGCAGGGTCTTACAGATACGCAGTATTTT; CDR3aa: CASSPQGLTDTQYF
v_gene: TRBV27; d_gene: .; abundance: many; j_gene: TRBJ2-1; CDR3nt: TGTGCCAGCCAGAGGGCAGCGGAGTACAATGAGCAGTTCTTC; CDR3aa: CASQRAAEYNEQFF